The clone carrying this TCR beta chain came up many times. Its cognate antigen is unknown. The source of the sample is a study of identical twins. Overall study findings and caveats: The authors noted that invariant MAIT and iNKT cells could partly confound zero-insertion analyses. Insertion counts were lower in abundant cord blood beta clonotypes, a trend that memory repertoires did not show.

No donor was unhealthy or non-Caucasian. A template switching step contributed a universal primer site, while unique molecular identifiers were present in the cDNA. Using its own MiXCR run on the 5' RACE reads, TCRdb lists one record per CDR3 protein. The sample shows 690,000 or so distinct CDR3 sequences, roughly 6% of them seen only once. This sequence originates from a man aged 18-30 years in good health. The sample consisted of naive T cells sorted from blood.

The CDR3 DNA sequence: TGTGCCAGCAGCTTGTCGGCCAGGGGTCTTCCCCCCTACAATGAGCAGTTCTTC. This gives the protein CASSLSARGLPPYNEQFF. V is TRBV5-6 and J is TRBJ2-1; TRBD1 is a possible D gene (6 bases). Trimming shortened V by 1 base and J by 2 bases, and 19 bases separated the two germline ends. Germline loops: CDR1 SGHDT, CDR2 YYEEEE. This CDR3 is 18 amino acids long. Using reference TRBV5-6 and TRBJ2-1 for the parts outside the CDR3, the full variable domain is DAGVTQSPTHLIKTRGQQVTLRCSPKSGHDTVSWYQQALGQGPQFIFQYYEEEERQRGNFPDRFSGHQFPNYSSELNVNALLLGDSALYLCASSLSARGLPPYNEQFFGPGTRLTVL.